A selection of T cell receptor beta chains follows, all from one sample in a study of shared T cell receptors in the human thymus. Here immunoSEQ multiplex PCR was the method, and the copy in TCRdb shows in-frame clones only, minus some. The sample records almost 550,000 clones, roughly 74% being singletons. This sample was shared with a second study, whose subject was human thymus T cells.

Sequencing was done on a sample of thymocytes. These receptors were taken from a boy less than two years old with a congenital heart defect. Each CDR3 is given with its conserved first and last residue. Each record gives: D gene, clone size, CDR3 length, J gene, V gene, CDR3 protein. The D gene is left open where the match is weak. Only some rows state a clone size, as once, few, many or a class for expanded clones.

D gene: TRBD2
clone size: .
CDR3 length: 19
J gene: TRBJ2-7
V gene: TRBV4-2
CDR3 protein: CASSQDLTSGRASTYEQYF

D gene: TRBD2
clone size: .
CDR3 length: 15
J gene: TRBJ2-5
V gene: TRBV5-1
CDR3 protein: CASSLQAGEGETQYF

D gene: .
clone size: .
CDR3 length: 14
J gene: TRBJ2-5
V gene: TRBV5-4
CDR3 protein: CASSFPLLQETQYF

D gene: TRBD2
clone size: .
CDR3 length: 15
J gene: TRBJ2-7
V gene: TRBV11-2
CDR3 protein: CASSSPGTKSYEQYF

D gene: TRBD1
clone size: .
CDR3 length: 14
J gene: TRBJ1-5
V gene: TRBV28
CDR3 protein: CASSPDRDNQPQHF

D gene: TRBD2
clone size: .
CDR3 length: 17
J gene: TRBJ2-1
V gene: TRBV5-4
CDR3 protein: CASSLDIRRGAYNEQFF

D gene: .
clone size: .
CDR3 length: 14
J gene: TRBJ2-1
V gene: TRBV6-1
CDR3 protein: CASSDASPYNEQFF

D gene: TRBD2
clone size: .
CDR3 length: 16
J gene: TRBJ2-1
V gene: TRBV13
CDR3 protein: CASSPRKVAGVNEQFF

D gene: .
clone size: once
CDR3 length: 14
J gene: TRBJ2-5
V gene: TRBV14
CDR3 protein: CASSPRRSQETQYF

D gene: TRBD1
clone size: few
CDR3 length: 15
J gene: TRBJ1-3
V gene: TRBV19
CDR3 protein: CASSMGDSHGNTIYF

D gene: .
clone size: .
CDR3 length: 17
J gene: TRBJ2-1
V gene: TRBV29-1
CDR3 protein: CSVEDLIAEGTYNEQFF

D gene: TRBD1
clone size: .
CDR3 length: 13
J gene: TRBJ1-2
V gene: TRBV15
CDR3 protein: CATSYRGRSGYTF

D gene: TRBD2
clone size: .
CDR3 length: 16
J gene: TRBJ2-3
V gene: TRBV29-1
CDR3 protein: CSVDVGTSGSADTQYF

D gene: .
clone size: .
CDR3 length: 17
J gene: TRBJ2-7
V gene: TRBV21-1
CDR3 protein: CASSSKGMGLGSYEQYF

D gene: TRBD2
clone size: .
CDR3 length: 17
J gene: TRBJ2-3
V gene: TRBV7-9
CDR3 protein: CASSLTPGGGGSDTQYF

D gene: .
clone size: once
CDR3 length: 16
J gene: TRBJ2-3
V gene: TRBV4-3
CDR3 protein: CASSPWRAQYTDTQYF

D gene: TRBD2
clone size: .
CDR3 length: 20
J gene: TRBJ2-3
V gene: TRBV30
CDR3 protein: CAWSVEGLADTTRMRDTQYF

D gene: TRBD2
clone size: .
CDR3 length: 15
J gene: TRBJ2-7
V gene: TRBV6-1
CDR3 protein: CASSSTSGSSYEQYF

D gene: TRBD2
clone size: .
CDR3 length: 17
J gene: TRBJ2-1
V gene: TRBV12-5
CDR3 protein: CASGLEDGEGSYNEQFF

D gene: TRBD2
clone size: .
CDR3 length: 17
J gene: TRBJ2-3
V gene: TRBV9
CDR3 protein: CASSVGTSGSRADTQYF

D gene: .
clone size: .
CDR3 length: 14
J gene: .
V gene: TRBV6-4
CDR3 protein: CACPRLSNSYEQYF

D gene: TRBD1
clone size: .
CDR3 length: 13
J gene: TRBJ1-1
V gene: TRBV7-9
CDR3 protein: CASSPGQGTEAFF

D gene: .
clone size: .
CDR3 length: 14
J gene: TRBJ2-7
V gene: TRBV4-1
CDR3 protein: CASSRGTGRDEQYF

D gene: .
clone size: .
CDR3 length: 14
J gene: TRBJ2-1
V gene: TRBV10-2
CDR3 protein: CASSEVAGANEQFF

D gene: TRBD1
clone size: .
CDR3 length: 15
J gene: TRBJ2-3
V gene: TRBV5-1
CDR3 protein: CASSHRDSVADTQYF

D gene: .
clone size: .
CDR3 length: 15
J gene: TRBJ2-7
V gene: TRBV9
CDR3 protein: CASSVSPGGGYEQYF

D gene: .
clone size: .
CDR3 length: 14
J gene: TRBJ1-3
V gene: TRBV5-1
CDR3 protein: CASSFSGRGNTIYF

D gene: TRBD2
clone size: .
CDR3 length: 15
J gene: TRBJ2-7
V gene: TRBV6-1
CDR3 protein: CASRLTSGRSYEQYF

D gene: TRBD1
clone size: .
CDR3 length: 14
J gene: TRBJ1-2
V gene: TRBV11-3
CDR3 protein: CASSVGQGEYGYTF

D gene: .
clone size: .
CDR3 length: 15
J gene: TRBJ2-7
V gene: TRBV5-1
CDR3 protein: CASSFCGTPTYEQYF

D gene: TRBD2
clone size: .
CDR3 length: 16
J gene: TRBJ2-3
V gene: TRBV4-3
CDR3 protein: CASSQEGSGPQDTQYF